This paragraph reports one T cell receptor beta chain. This entry comes from a study of blood T cell repertoires in COVID-19. Overall study: The United States, Italy and Spain supplied acute and convalescent COVID-19 samples.

There are 13 residues in the CDR3. Trimming cost V 3 bases and J 2 bases, with 7 bases left between them. In germline, CDR1 is SNHLY, CDR2 FYNNEI. Only in-frame clones appear in the TCRdb table, and some are missing; sequencing was by immunoSEQ multiplex PCR. Among 310,000 or so clones listed, roughly 90% were seen once. The sequence was collected from a woman aged 18-29 years who had recovered from COVID-19. The chain uses TRBV2 and TRBJ1-2, with no clear D. What was sequenced was PBMCs or T cells enriched from blood (not recorded which). Written as DNA, the CDR3 is TGTGCCAGCAGTGAGGGCGGGAACTATGGCTACACCTTC. This codes for CASSEGGNYGYTF.